This T cell receptor (beta chain) was sequenced for a study of blood T cell repertoires in COVID-19. Libraries were prepared by immunoSEQ multiplex PCR; TCRdb keeps only in-frame clonotypes and omits some of them. The sample yields some 68,000 clones, 85% to 90% seen once. V lost 3 bases and J 1 base, leaving 6 bases between the germline ends. The germline CDR1 and CDR2 sequences are LGHNT and FRNRAP. CDR3 length equals 13 residues. The sample was peripheral blood. V and J are TRBV12-5 and TRBJ1-1; D not resolved. This clonotype was obtained from a man in his forties or fifties with active COVID-19. CDR3 sequence reads: CASGFSRNTEAFF. CDR3 bases: TGTGCTAGTGGTTTTTCTCGGAACACTGAAGCTTTCTTT.